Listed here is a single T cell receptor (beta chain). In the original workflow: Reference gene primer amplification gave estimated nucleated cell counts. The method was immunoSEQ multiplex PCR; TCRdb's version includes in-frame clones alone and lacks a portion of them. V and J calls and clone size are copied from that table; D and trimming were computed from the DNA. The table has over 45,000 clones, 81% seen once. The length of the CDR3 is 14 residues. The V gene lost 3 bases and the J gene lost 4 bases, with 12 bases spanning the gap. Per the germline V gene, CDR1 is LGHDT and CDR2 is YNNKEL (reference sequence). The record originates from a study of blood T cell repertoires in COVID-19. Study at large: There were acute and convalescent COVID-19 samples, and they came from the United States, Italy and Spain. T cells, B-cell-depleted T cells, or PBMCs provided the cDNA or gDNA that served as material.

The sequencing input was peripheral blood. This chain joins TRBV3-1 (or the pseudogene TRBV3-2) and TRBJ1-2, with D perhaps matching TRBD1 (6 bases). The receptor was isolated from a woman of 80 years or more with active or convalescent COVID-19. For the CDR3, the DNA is TGTGCCAGCAGCCAGGAAGGGGGAGTCTATGGCTACACCTTC. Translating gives CASSQEGGVYGYTF.